A single sample gave rise to the 7 T cell receptor beta chains below, sequenced in a study of cytomegalovirus exposure and HLA in healthy donors. Assay used: immunoSEQ multiplex PCR; TCRdb lists only in-frame clones, some missing. The sample has some 250,000 clones, roughly 88% seen once; the top ten hold approximately 3%. The sequenced sample consisted of PBMCs. These receptors all stem from a woman aged 30 to 39 in good health and CMV-seronegative.

The gene calls are TRBV12-5 and TRBJ2-1; D perhaps matches TRBD1 (6 bases). Trimming stripped 4 bases from V and 4 bases from J, with 14 bases between. CDR1 LGHNT and CDR2 FRNRAP come from the germline V gene. CDR3 length: 15 residues. The CDR3 DNA is TGTGCTAGTGGTTCAACAGGGTCGCCGTACAATGAGCAGTTCTTC. Encoded protein: CASGSTGSPYNEQFF.

CDR3 DNA sequence: TGTGCCTGGAGTGTGGGGACAGGGAACACTGAAGCTTTCTTT. Translated, it gives CAWSVGTGNTEAFF. The V call is TRBV30, the J call TRBJ1-1, with 8 bases fitting TRBD1. Losses at the gene ends were 0 bases for V and 1 base for J; bases not matched to a gene: 1. CDR3 length: 14 amino acids. Germline V CDR1 and CDR2: GTSNPN, SVGIG (reference sequence).

This sequence joins TRBV11-2 and TRBJ2-5; 11 bases map to TRBD1. Germline lookup yields CDR1 SGHAT and CDR2 FQNNGV. The CDR3 covers 15 residues. The ends lost 1 base at V and 4 bases at J; junction bases unmatched: 2. CDR3 nucleotides: TGTGCCAGCAGCTTAGGGGACAGGGGGAGAGAGACCCAGTACTTC. Amino acids: CASSLGDRGRETQYF.

This chain links TRBV5-4 with TRBJ1-1; possible D gene TRBD1, 5 bases. This CDR3 is built from 13 residues. The V end lost 4 bases, the J end lost 2 bases, and 9 bases lay between the germline ends. Looked up from germline, CDR1 is SGHNT and CDR2 is YYREEE (reference sequence). The CDR3 loop reads CASSRTGNTEAFF. The CDR3, as DNA: TGTGCCAGCAGCCGCACAGGAAACACTGAAGCTTTCTTT.

The V and J genes are TRBV5-6 and TRBJ2-2; unclear D gene. Between the trimmed V and J ends, which lost 4 bases and 5 bases, there was a span of 9 bases. The CDR3 runs 13 residues. Germline CDR1 SGHDT, CDR2 YYEEEE. CDR3 bases: TGTGCCAGCAGCGGGCTGGGTACCGGGGAGCTGTTTTTT. Translated: CASSGLGTGELFF.

This clone appeared a single time. V usage is TRBV7-2 and J usage is TRBJ2-7, with 11 bases lining up with TRBD2. V lost 5 bases and J lost 7; bases outside the gene matches: 16. Germline V gene lookup returns CDR1 SGHTA and CDR2 FQGNSA. The CDR3 spans 17 residues. The CDR3 nucleotides are TGTGCCAGCAGCCCCTGGACTAGCGGGCCAGGTTTCGCGGAGCAGTACTTC. The encoded protein is CASSPWTSGPGFAEQYF. The full variable domain, in which reference TRBV7-2 and TRBJ2-7 provide the parts outside the CDR3, is GAGVSQSPSNKVTEKGKDVELRCDPISGHTALYWYRQSLGQGLEFLIYFQGNSAPDKSGLPSDRFSAERTGGSVSTLTIQRTQQEDSAVYLCASSPWTSGPGFAEQYFGPGTRLTVT.

The rearrangement joins TRBV18 to TRBJ2-3; perhaps TRBD2 as D (5 bases). Germline CDR1 and CDR2: KGHSH and LQKENI. The CDR3 totals 11 residues. Deletions cut 4 bases from V and 8 bases from J, with 7 bases between. The chain's CDR3 is CASSREGTQYF. CDR3 coding DNA: TGTGCCAGCTCACGTGAGGGTACGCAGTATTTT.